The subject of this entry is one TCR beta chain. Measured with immunoSEQ multiplex PCR; TCRdb has only the in-frame clones, and not every one. The profile shows approximately 260,000 clones, around 84% of them singletons. The data stem from a study of blood T cell repertoires in COVID-19. The CDR3 is 14 amino acids. Per the germline V gene, CDR1 is SSHAT and CDR2 is FNYEAQ (reference sequence). The ends were cut back, 5 bases at V and 2 bases at J, with 9 bases in the middle. The sequencing sample was made of PBMCs or T cells enriched from blood (not recorded which). The TCR comes from a man aged 30 to 45 with acute COVID-19. The J gene is TRBJ2-2, the V gene TRBV7-7; D is perhaps TRBD1 (6 bases). CDR3 residues: CASSPDSNTGELFF. The CDR3 DNA reads TGTGCCAGCAGCCCGGACAGTAACACCGGGGAGCTGTTTTTT.